What follows is one T cell receptor (beta chain) and its context. What it binds is not known. The entry originates in a study of cytomegalovirus exposure and HLA in healthy donors. Germline V CDR1 and CDR2: SEHNR, FQNEAQ (reference sequence). The CDR3 runs to 16 residues. V lost 1 base, J lost 0 bases, and 3 bases stayed unmatched. Assay used: immunoSEQ multiplex PCR; TCRdb lists only in-frame clones, some missing. The sample lists tens of thousands of clones; 90% to 95% were seen once. Overall study findings and caveats: Usually a TCR sequence was rare, but some public TCRs were found in many donors. Cytomegalovirus status, reportedly, was diagnosed with high specificity and sensitivity by the classifier.

Material for sequencing was PBMCs. The clonotype was recovered from a man between 18 and 35 years old in good health and CMV-seronegative. The rearrangement uses TRBV7-9 and TRBJ1-2; 9 bases fit TRBD1. The CDR3, as DNA: TGTGCCAGCAGCTTAGGGACAGGGGAGGCTAACTATGGCTACACCTTC. Translating gives CASSLGTGEANYGYTF.